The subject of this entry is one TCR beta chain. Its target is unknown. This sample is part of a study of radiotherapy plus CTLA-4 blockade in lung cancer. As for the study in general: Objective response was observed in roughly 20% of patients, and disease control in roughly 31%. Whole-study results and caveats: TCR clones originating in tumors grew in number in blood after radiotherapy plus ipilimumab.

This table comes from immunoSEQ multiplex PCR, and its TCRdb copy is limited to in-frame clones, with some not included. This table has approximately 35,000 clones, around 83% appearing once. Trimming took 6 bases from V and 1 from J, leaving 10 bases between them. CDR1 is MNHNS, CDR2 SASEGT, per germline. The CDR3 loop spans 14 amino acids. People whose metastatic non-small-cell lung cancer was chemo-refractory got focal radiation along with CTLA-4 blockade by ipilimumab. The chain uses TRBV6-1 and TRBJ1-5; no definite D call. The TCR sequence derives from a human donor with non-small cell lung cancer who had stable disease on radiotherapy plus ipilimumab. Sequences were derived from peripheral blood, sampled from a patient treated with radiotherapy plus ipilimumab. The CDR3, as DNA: TGTGCCAGCAGGGAGGGAGCGAGCAATCAGCCCCAGCATTTT. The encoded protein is CASREGASNQPQHF.